Below, 30 T cell receptor beta chains from the same sample are listed, as sequenced in a study of T cell repertoires in cytomegalovirus infection. MiXCR, applied by TCRdb to the reads, yields one record per CDR3 protein. This table holds about 100,000 distinct CDR3 sequences, more than 20% found once. Sequencing was performed on CD8+ T cells from PBMCs. The source of these receptors is a human donor in good health (CMV status not recorded). Some clones in this sample may be carry-over from other donors' samples.

This clonotype was detected only a few times. The gene calls are TRBV11-2 and TRBJ2-6; 9 bases are shared with TRBD1. The ends lost 2 bases at V and 0 bases at J; junction bases unmatched: 5. Germline CDR1 and CDR2: SGHAT and FQNNGV. The CDR3 runs to 18 residues. CDR3 nucleotides: TGTGCCAGCAGCTTAAGCGGGACAGGGCTCTCTGGGGCCAACGTCCTGACTTTC. Translated, it gives CASSLSGTGLSGANVLTF.

This clonotype came up a few times. This chain connects TRBV6-8 to TRBJ2-3, with D perhaps TRBD1 (6 bases). In germline, CDR1 is MNHGY, CDR2 SAAAGT. V was clipped by 2 bases and J by 0 bases, with 24 bases between them. CDR3 length: 20 amino acids. The CDR3 DNA is TGTGCCAGCAGTTACGGTTACAGGGCAGAGAAAAGATCTAGCACAGATACGCAGTATTTT. Translation gives CASSYGYRAEKRSSTDTQYF.

The chain has TRBV14 and TRBJ1-2; maybe TRBD1 (5 bases). Trimming took off 4 bases at V and 6 bases at J, with 21 bases between the two ends. This CDR3 comprises 16 residues. From germline, CDR1 is SGHDN and CDR2 FVKESK. This chain's CDR3 is CASSLRGNQAKNGYTF. CDR3 DNA sequence: TGTGCCAGCAGCCTGAGGGGAAACCAGGCGAAGAATGGCTACACCTTC.

The sample holds many counts of this clonotype. This sequence joins TRBV6-2 or TRBV6-3 and TRBJ2-7, with D hard to call. Between the trimmed V and J ends, which lost 5 bases and 3 bases, there was a span of 11 bases. The CDR3 is 13 amino acids. CDR1 is MNHEY and CDR2 is SVGEGT in the germline V gene. CDR3 region: CASSPDGIYEQYF. The CDR3 region has the DNA TGTGCCAGCAGTCCGGACGGAATCTACGAGCAGTACTTC.

A few counts support this clonotype. V is TRBV7-8 and J is TRBJ1-2; D uncertain. Trimming cost V 1 base and J 7 bases, with 16 bases left between them. The germline CDR1 and CDR2 sequences are SGHVS and FQNEAQ. The CDR3 runs 15 residues. In DNA, the CDR3 is TGTGCCAGCAGCTTAGTGATGGTCGATCGGCGTGGCTACACCTTC. This gives the protein CASSLVMVDRRGYTF.

V usage is TRBV6-6 and J usage is TRBJ2-1; TRBD2 might be the D (7 bases). The CDR3 consists of 17 residues. V was shortened by 1 base and J by 0 bases, with 13 bases between the two germline ends. Germline lookup yields CDR1 MNHNY and CDR2 SVGAGI (reference sequence). The CDR3 nucleotides read TGTGCCAGCAGTTACTGGCGGGGGCCGAGCTCCTACAATGAGCAGTTCTTC. Amino acids: CASSYWRGPSSYNEQFF.

The rearrangement joins TRBV29-1 to TRBJ1-1; D is possibly TRBD1 (6 bases). Per the germline V gene, CDR1 is SQVTM and CDR2 is ANQGSEA. This CDR3 region has 14 residues. The V end was cut by 6 bases, the J end by 1 base, with 15 bases between. CDR3 sequence (DNA): TGCAGCGTCGAGGGTGACAGGACGAACACTGAAGCTTTCTTT. Encoded protein: CSVEGDRTNTEAFF.

A single count supports this clonotype. The chain recombines TRBV30 with TRBJ2-1; 7 nucleotides agree with TRBD1. Germline lookup yields CDR1 GTSNPN and CDR2 SVGIG (reference sequence). The CDR3 length is 16 residues. V gave up 2 bases and J gave up 7 bases; unmatched junction bases: 14. CDR3 region: CAWSFPFPGQRNEQFF. CDR3 DNA: TGTGCCTGGAGTTTTCCCTTCCCGGGACAGCGGAATGAGCAGTTCTTC.

This clonotype was detected many times. This chain joins TRBV7-2 and TRBJ1-6; no firm D call. The germline V gene encodes CDR1 SGHTA and CDR2 FQGNSA. Trimming took off 3 bases at V and 2 bases at J, with 5 bases between the two ends. The CDR3 has 14 amino acids. CDR3 bases: TGTGCCAGCAGCTTGATGGCCTATAATTCACCCCTCCACTTT. This gives the protein CASSLMAYNSPLHF.

This clonotype has just a few counts. The chain is built from TRBV4-2 and TRBJ1-2, with 8 bases matching TRBD1. Germline CDR1 is LGHNA and CDR2 is YNFKEQ. The CDR3 spans 16 residues. J was trimmed by 1 base and V by 2 bases; bases with no gene match: 6. CDR3 sequence reads: CASSQHPGQGNYGYTF. In DNA, the CDR3 is TGTGCCAGCAGCCAACACCCCGGACAGGGTAACTATGGCTACACCTTC.

This clonotype was seen ten or more times. The V and J genes are TRBV7-8 and TRBJ1-2, with no clear D. The germline V gene encodes CDR1 SGHVS and CDR2 FQNEAQ. V was clipped by 6 bases and J by 5 bases, with 19 bases between them. The length of the CDR3 is 15 residues. The CDR3 protein is CASREGAGWGYGYTF. The CDR3 bases are TGTGCCAGCAGAGAAGGCGCAGGTTGGGGATATGGCTACACCTTC. The full variable domain, rest sourced from reference TRBV7-8 and TRBJ1-2, is GAGVSQSPRYKVAKRGQDVALRCDPISGHVSLFWYQQALGQGPEFLTYFQNEAQLDKSGLPSDRFFAERPEGSVSTLKIQRTQQEDSAVYLCASREGAGWGYGYTFGSGTRLTVV.

This clonotype was observed many times. In DNA, the CDR3 is TGTGCCAGCAGCTTAGGGCCGAGCTCCTACAATGAGCAGTTCTTC. It translates to CASSLGPSSYNEQFF. V and J are TRBV7-6 and TRBJ2-1, with D unclear. This CDR3 is built from 15 residues. The V and J ends lost 1 base and 0 bases respectively, with 7 bases between them. Germline V lookup: CDR1 SGHVS, CDR2 FNYEAQ.

This clonotype was picked up a small number of times. The CDR3 DNA reads as TGTGCCAGCAGTCCGGACAGGGGGAACTACTACGAGCAGTACTTC. It translates to CASSPDRGNYYEQYF. J is TRBJ2-7 and V is TRBV12-3 or TRBV12-4, with 10 nucleotides matching TRBD1. Trimming removed 5 bases from V and 3 bases from J; junction bases left unmatched: 7. The CDR3 has 15 residues.

This clonotype was recorded a few times. The chain is built from TRBV4-3 and TRBJ1-1, with 9 bases fitting TRBD1. The junction had 6 bases not matched to a gene; V was cut back by 4 bases and J by 6 bases. The CDR3 runs to 14 residues. Germline CDR1 reads LGHNA; CDR2 reads YSLEER. The CDR3 DNA follows: TGCGCCAGCAGCCGGGGCACAGGGGGCCCTGAAGCTTTCTTT. The encoded protein is CASSRGTGGPEAFF.

This clonotype was detected a few times. The chain carries TRBV11-3 and TRBJ2-1; TRBD2 matches at 14 bases. This CDR3 is 16 amino acids long. CDR1 is SGHNT and CDR2 is YENEEA in the germline V gene. Trimming cost V 1 base and J 8 bases; bases outside gene matches: 4. The CDR3 sequence is CASSLGGLAGVDEQFF. DNA of the CDR3: TGTGCCAGCAGCTTAGGGGGACTAGCGGGGGTCGATGAGCAGTTCTTC.

Ten or more counts support this clonotype. The chain links TRBV11-2 to TRBJ2-3; 9 bases agree with TRBD1. This CDR3 contains 13 residues. Germline V gives CDR1 SGHAT, CDR2 FQNNGV. J was trimmed by 2 bases and V by 11 bases; bases with no gene match: 5. CDR3 region: CAGGTGITDTQYF. The CDR3 DNA follows: TGTGCCGGGGGGACAGGGATCACAGATACGCAGTATTTT.

Only a few counts were recorded for this clonotype. J is TRBJ1-4 and V is TRBV24-1; D remains unclear. V lost 4 bases, J lost 10 bases, and 12 bases lay in between. Germline V gene data show CDR1 as KGHDR and CDR2 as SFDVKD. CDR3 length equals 13 residues. CDR3 sequence: CATSESKTGKLFF. CDR3 DNA sequence: TGTGCCACCAGTGAGTCTAAGACGGGAAAACTGTTTTTT.

This clonotype was seen many times. The J gene is TRBJ2-1, the V gene TRBV7-8; D is unresolved. The V and J ends lost 2 bases and 5 bases respectively, with 16 bases between them. The germline V gene has CDR1 SGHVS and CDR2 FQNEAQ. CDR3 length equals 16 residues. CDR3 in amino acids: CASSLMVSGSDNEQFF. In DNA form, the CDR3 reads TGTGCCAGCAGCTTAATGGTCTCTGGCTCTGACAATGAGCAGTTCTTC.

The gene calls are TRBV29-1 and TRBJ1-2; unclear D gene. Deletions cut 6 bases from V and 6 bases from J, with 26 bases between. The CDR3 consists of 16 residues. Germline loops: CDR1 SQVTM, CDR2 ANQGSEA. The CDR3 loop reads CSVGPGSGKGGNGYTF. For the CDR3, the DNA is TGCAGCGTCGGCCCCGGTTCGGGAAAAGGCGGGAATGGCTACACCTTC.

This clonotype has more than one count but fewer than ten. The V call is TRBV4-2, the J call TRBJ1-1, with unresolved D. The CDR3 runs to 12 residues. Germline V CDR1 and CDR2: LGHNA, YNFKEQ. V was pared by 6 bases and J by 4 bases, with 9 bases between. In DNA form, the CDR3 reads TGTGCCAGCAGGGAGGGTGGCACTGAAGCTTTCTTT. Encoded protein: CASREGGTEAFF.

This clonotype was recorded a few times. The CDR3 region has the DNA TGTGCCAGCAGTTCACCGCAGGGGGCAGGGACTGAAGCTTTCTTT. It codes for CASSSPQGAGTEAFF. J is TRBJ1-1 and V is TRBV28; TRBD1 aligns across 8 bases. V shed 4 bases, J shed 5 bases, and the junction held 9 bases outside the gene matches. The CDR3 is 15 residues long. The germline V gene has CDR1 MDHEN and CDR2 SYDVKM.

The V gene is TRBV9, the J gene TRBJ2-1, with 8 bases identical to TRBD2. The V gene end was trimmed by 5 bases and the J gene end by 6 bases; junction bases not matched to a gene: 10. The CDR3 runs 15 residues. CDR1 and CDR2 (germline): SGDLS, YYNGEE. The DNA of the CDR3 is TGTGCCAGCAGGGGGGGGGCTAGCGGGCGCAATGAGCAGTTCTTC. It codes for CASRGGASGRNEQFF.

This clonotype has ten or more counts. Here the CDR3 reads CASSQAGSGGNEQFF. In DNA form, the CDR3 reads TGCGCCAGCAGCCAAGCGGGTAGCGGTGGTAATGAGCAGTTCTTC. This chain joins TRBV4-3 and TRBJ2-1, with a weak D call TRBD2 (6 bases). The CDR3 totals 15 residues. The germline CDR1 and CDR2 sequences are LGHNA and YSLEER. V lost 1 base to trimming and J lost 7 bases, with 14 bases between them.

The chain is built from TRBV19 and TRBJ2-7, with 8 bases identical to TRBD2. CDR3 length: 15 amino acids. The germline CDR1 and CDR2 sequences are LNHDA and SQIVND (reference sequence). V gave up 5 bases and J gave up 0 bases; unmatched junction bases: 6. The CDR3 DNA is TGTGCCAGTAGTCCTCGGACTAGCAACTCCTACGAGCAGTACTTC. Its translation is CASSPRTSNSYEQYF.

This clonotype turned up a few times. The gene calls are TRBV20-1 and TRBJ2-7; 9 nucleotides align to TRBD1. Germline V gene sequence: CDR1 DFQATT, CDR2 SNEGSKA (reference sequence). Losses at the gene ends were 0 bases for V and 3 bases for J; bases not matched to a gene: 3. This CDR3 comprises 14 residues. CDR3 sequence: CSAREVGQGYEQYF. In nucleotides, the CDR3 is TGCAGTGCTAGAGAAGTGGGACAGGGCTACGAGCAGTACTTC.

This clonotype was seen more than once but under ten times. The V gene is TRBV28, the J gene TRBJ1-5, with 9 bases fitting TRBD1. The trim removed 5 bases at V and 4 bases at J, leaving 3 bases unmatched. Looked up from germline, CDR1 is MDHEN and CDR2 is SYDVKM. This CDR3 is 14 amino acids long. CDR3 amino acids: CASSTGGRNQPQHF. The CDR3 nucleotides are TGTGCCAGCAGTACAGGGGGCAGGAATCAGCCCCAGCATTTT.

The chain joins TRBV29-1 to TRBJ2-3; D is possibly TRBD2 (6 bases). CDR3 length equals 15 residues. V was pared by 4 bases and J by 3 bases, with 17 bases between. Germline V gene lookup returns CDR1 SQVTM and CDR2 ANQGSEA. The CDR3 loop reads CSVVWGGGSTDTQYF. The CDR3 DNA sequence: TGCAGCGTTGTCTGGGGCGGAGGGTCTACAGATACGCAGTATTTT.

This clonotype was recorded once. The chain combines TRBV28 with TRBJ2-5; the D gene is possibly TRBD2 (5 bases). Germline V gene lookup returns CDR1 MDHEN and CDR2 SYDVKM. Deletions cut 5 bases from V and 2 bases from J, with 15 bases between. This CDR3 has 15 residues. The DNA of the CDR3 is TGTGCCAGCAGTGCAAAAGAGGGCCGACAAGAGACCCAGTACTTC. It encodes CASSAKEGRQETQYF.

Written as DNA, the CDR3 is TGTGCCAGCAGCTTACAGGCGGGGGGGCCGGAAGAGACCCAGTACTTC. The encoded protein is CASSLQAGGPEETQYF. The chain recombines TRBV11-2 with TRBJ2-5; 9 bases line up with TRBD2. The CDR3 consists of 16 residues. V shed 2 bases and J 3 bases; nucleotides not matched to a gene: 7. Looked up from germline, CDR1 is SGHAT and CDR2 is FQNNGV.

The chain has TRBV6-6 and TRBJ2-7; 8 bases map to TRBD1. With V trimmed by 2 bases and J by 2 bases, 5 bases remained unmatched. In germline, CDR1 is MNHNY, CDR2 SVGAGI (reference sequence). This CDR3 region has 15 residues. CDR3 amino acids: CASSYDGQGTYEQYF. The DNA of the CDR3 is TGTGCCAGCAGTTACGATGGACAGGGAACCTACGAGCAGTACTTC.